These T cell receptor beta chains were read from a single sample in a study of T cell responses to AZD1222 COVID-19 vaccine. Clones were read by immunoSEQ multiplex PCR, and TCRdb kept only the in-frame ones, dropping some. Of about 110,000 clones in the sample, approximately 90% were seen once. The sample here was peripheral blood, taken on day 0 of AZD1222 vaccination. These receptors were taken from an adult in good health. CDR3s include the opening cysteine and the closing phenylalanine or tryptophan. Each record gives: D gene, V gene, clone size, J gene, CDR3 DNA, CDR3 protein. The D gene is left open where the match is weak. Some rows mark clone size as missing; the rest say once, few, many or name a class of expanded clone.

TRBD2	TRBV18	.	TRBJ2-1	TGTGCCAGCTCACCGAACCTGGGACTAGTAGGCAATGAGCAGTTCTTC	CASSPNLGLVGNEQFF
.	TRBV25-1	.	TRBJ2-3	TGTGCCAGCAGTGTGACCGGAGGACCAGATACGCAGTATTTT	CASSVTGGPDTQYF
TRBD1	TRBV19	.	TRBJ2-2	TGTGCCAGTAGTGCAAGACAGGGTCAGGCGGTGCGGGAGCTGTTTTTT	CASSARQGQAVRELFF
.	TRBV24-1	.	TRBJ1-2	TGTGCCACCAGTGGGGCAGGTTCTGACTATGGCTACACCTTC	CATSGAGSDYGYTF
.	TRBV6-5	.	TRBJ1-1	TGTGCCAGCAGTTACCGAGGAGTGGGGAACACTGAAGCTTTCTTT	CASSYRGVGNTEAFF
TRBD1	TRBV19	.	TRBJ1-6	TGTGCCAGTAGGACGACAGGGGGAAATTCACCCCTCCACTTT	CASRTTGGNSPLHF
.	TRBV27	.	TRBJ1-5	TGTGCCAGCAGGAGAGGGAGTCAGCCCCAGCATTTT	CASRRGSQPQHF
.	TRBV2	.	TRBJ1-2	TGTGCCAGCAGTGGTAGGGGAGGAGGCTACACCTTC	CASSGRGGGYTF
.	TRBV6-6	.	TRBJ2-2	TGTGCCAGCAGTTACCCGTCCGGACCCAACACCGGGGAGCTGTTTTTT	CASSYPSGPNTGELFF
TRBD1	TRBV5-4	.	TRBJ1-2	TGTGCCAGCAGCCAAGAATTACCGGGACAGGGCTCCTTGGGCTACACCTTC	CASSQELPGQGSLGYTF
TRBD1	TRBV6-4	once	TRBJ2-3	TGTGCCAGCAGTGTCGGACAGGGAGGCACAGATACGCAGTATTTT	CASSVGQGGTDTQYF
TRBD2	TRBV5-1	.	TRBJ2-2	TGCGCCAGCAACCTTCTAGCGGGGGGGAACACCGGGGAGCTGTTTTTT	CASNLLAGGNTGELFF
.	TRBV10-3	.	TRBJ2-2	TGTGCCATCAGGGAACCCAAGAACACCGGGGAGCTGTTTTTT	CAIREPKNTGELFF
.	TRBV7-6	.	TRBJ2-7	TGTGCCAGCAGTATGGAGCAGGGGGGGTCCTACGAGCAGTACTTC	CASSMEQGGSYEQYF
.	TRBV28	few	TRBJ1-2	TGTGCCAGCAGTACCGGGACTTACTATGGCTACACCTTC	CASSTGTYYGYTF
.	TRBV5-1	.	TRBJ2-1	TGCGCCAGCAGCTTGGAGGGTGGTAAGCGTGAGCAGTTCTTC	CASSLEGGKREQFF
TRBD2	TRBV7-6	.	TRBJ2-7	TGTGCCAGCAGCTTAGGTTCGGCGGGGGGGACCTACGAGCAGTACTTC	CASSLGSAGGTYEQYF
.	TRBV10-3	.	TRBJ1-3	TGTGCCATCACGGGGAGCTCTGGAAACACCATATATTTT	CAITGSSGNTIYF
.	TRBV19	.	TRBJ1-2	TGTGCCAGTAGTATCCGGACAGAGGCTAACTATGGCTACACCTTC	CASSIRTEANYGYTF
TRBD1	TRBV6-1	.	TRBJ1-2	TGTGCCAGCAGTGAAGCTCACAGGGGTGGCTACACCTTC	CASSEAHRGGYTF
.	TRBV7-2	.	TRBJ1-6	TGTGCCAGCAGCTTAAGTTTCTTTAATTCACCCCTCCACTTT	CASSLSFFNSPLHF
TRBD1	TRBV25-1	few	TRBJ2-2	TGTGCCAGCAGTGAGAAGCAGGGGGCGCGGGGCACCGGGGAGCTGTTTTTT	CASSEKQGARGTGELFF
TRBD1	TRBV10-3	.	TRBJ1-1	TGTGCCATCACCCTGGGACAGGGCGGCACTGAAGCTTTCTTT	CAITLGQGGTEAFF
.	TRBV13	.	TRBJ2-3	TGTGCCAGCAGCTTAATTCCACTCCCAGATACGCAGTATTTT	CASSLIPLPDTQYF
.	TRBV9	.	TRBJ1-3	TGTGCCAGCAGCGTTGGGGGGCACTCTGGAAACACCATATATTTT	CASSVGGHSGNTIYF
.	TRBV29-1	.	TRBJ1-4	TGCAGCGCCGCGGGAGCGGCTGCGGGAGAAAAACTGTTTTTT	CSAAGAAAGEKLFF
TRBD1	TRBV3-1/TRBV3-2	.	TRBJ2-1	TGTGCCAGCAGCAAAGACAGGGGCCAAACCTACAATGAGCAGTTCTTC	CASSKDRGQTYNEQFF
.	TRBV2	.	TRBJ1-5	TGTGCCAGCAGTCGAGCAGGGAATCAGCCCCAGCATTTT	CASSRAGNQPQHF